This T cell receptor (beta chain) was retrieved from a study of PD-L1 blockade in urothelial cancer. Study-level findings and limits: More tumor-infiltrating T lymphocytes were found in patients with durable benefit.

As for this clone: What it binds is unknown.

The CDR3 runs 14 residues. Trimming removed 3 bases at V and 4 bases at J, with 15 bases between. Germline-derived CDR1 and CDR2 are GTSNPN and SVGIG (reference sequence). Assay: immunoSEQ multiplex PCR; the TCRdb copy retains only in-frame clones and omits some. The data contain about 35,000 clones, around 33% of them singletons. Sequenced material: tumor tissue, taken before atezolizumab (anti-PD-L1) treatment. This clonotype was obtained from a man aged 60 to 69 with urothelial cancer. This chain uses TRBV30 with TRBJ1-2; weak D call: TRBD1 (5 bases). This CDR3 is CAWRIGKGPYGYTF. The CDR3 DNA reads TGTGCCTGGAGAATAGGGAAGGGACCCTATGGCTACACCTTC. Variable domain in full (rest from reference TRBV30 and TRBJ1-2): SQTIHQWPATLVQPVGSPLSLECTVEGTSNPNLYWYRQAAGRGLQLLFYSVGIGQISSEVPQNLSASRPQDRQFILSSKKLLLSDSGFYLCAWRIGKGPYGYTFGSGTRLTVV.